This T cell receptor beta chain was recorded in a study of control samples from healthy donors and cancer patients (dated by TCRdb to the early 2020s). Libraries were built with the immunoSEQ multiplex PCR assay. TCRdb holds this immuneACCESS table with in-frame rearrangements only. Some clones are missing; in checked studies, unresolved V genes explain under half, and the rest has no known cause. In all, the sample holds roughly 89,000 clones, and 90% to 95% of those were seen once. The ten largest make up approximately 15% of the sample. Details on this clone: Its binding antigen is unknown. No base quality information exists; no much larger clone differs at one position.

The sample consisted of blood. The receptor comes from a man aged 50-60 years in good health.

The CDR3 protein: CSASKGWDQPQHF. The nucleotide sequence reads as follows: TGCAGTGCAAGTAAGGGGTGGGATCAGCCCCAGCATTTT. Rearrangement joined TRBV20-1 to TRBJ1-5; a weak D assignment points to TRBD1 (5 bases agree). Its CDR3 holds 13 amino acids, cysteine through phenylalanine. Kept here is only the CDR3 DNA, which spans 39 bases and is read in frame from base 1. Reading the germline V gene (reference sequence) gives CDR1 DFQATT and CDR2 SNEGSKA. The trim is 6 bases for V and 5 bases for J, with a gap of 14 bases between the germline ends.